These T cell receptor beta chains were read from a single sample in a study of neoadjuvant nivolumab and ipilimumab in lung cancer. Profiled with immunoSEQ multiplex PCR; TCRdb holds only in-frame clones, not every one. Of about 18,000 clones listed, 60% to 85% were seen once; the top ten hold 9%. The sequencing used tumor tissue, collected after neoadjuvant nivolumab, alone or with ipilimumab, at or shortly before surgery. All receptors come from an adult with non-small cell lung cancer. CDR3s include the opening cysteine and the closing phenylalanine or tryptophan. Each record gives: clone size, J gene, V gene, D gene, CDR3 DNA, CDR3 protein. D genes are given only for firm matches. Expanded clones are given a class, and other clones once, few, many or no size at all.

>-|TRBJ1-5|TRBV4-3|-
TGCGCCAGCAGCCAGGAGGCCTGGGGGAATCAGCCCCAGCATTTT
CASSQEAWGNQPQHF
>-|TRBJ2-5|TRBV5-1|TRBD1
TGCGCCAGCAGCTTGGGAGGGACAGCTCAAGAGACCCAGTACTTC
CASSLGGTAQETQYF
>-|TRBJ2-2|TRBV2|TRBD2
TGTGCCAGCAGAAGACTAGCGGGGGGGCCGGGCACCGGGGAGCTGTTTTTT
CASRRLAGGPGTGELFF
>few|TRBJ1-2|TRBV19|-
TGTGCCAGTAGTAGCCGGGACATGAGCGTAGTAGGCTACACCTTC
CASSSRDMSVVGYTF
>-|TRBJ1-1|TRBV11-2|-
TGTGCCAGCAGCTTATGGGACGGGGACACTGAAGCTTTCTTT
CASSLWDGDTEAFF
>-|TRBJ1-6|TRBV13|TRBD1
TGTGCCAGCAGCTTACGAGGACAGGGGGTCACCGGGTCACCCCTCCACTTT
CASSLRGQGVTGSPLHF
>-|TRBJ1-2|TRBV11-2|-
TGTGCCAGCAGCTTAGACAGGGTCTATGGCTACACCTTC
CASSLDRVYGYTF
>-|TRBJ2-2|TRBV15|TRBD1
TGTGCCACCAGCAGAGATCCTCCGGGACAGGGAAACACCGGGGAGCTGTTTTTT
CATSRDPPGQGNTGELFF
>-|TRBJ1-5|TRBV30|-
TGTGCCTGGAGTCTGGCTAGCAATCAGCCCCAGCATTTT
CAWSLASNQPQHF
>-|TRBJ2-7|TRBV7-2|TRBD2
TGTGCCAGCAGCTTCACCGGGACTAGCGGGGGGTACGAGCAGTACTTC
CASSFTGTSGGYEQYF
>-|TRBJ2-1|TRBV29-1|-
TGCAGCGTAATCGCGGGGATGGATGAGCAGTTCTTC
CSVIAGMDEQFF
>-|TRBJ1-5|TRBV30|TRBD1
TGTGCCTGGAGTGGGACAGGGGGATTAGAGCCCCAGCATTTT
CAWSGTGGLEPQHF
>-|TRBJ2-1|TRBV6-5|-
TGTGCCAGCAGTTACTCTCAGTCCCACTACAATGAGCAGTTCTTC
CASSYSQSHYNEQFF
>-|TRBJ2-7|TRBV28|TRBD2
TGTGCCAGCAGTGGCCTACGGGGGGCCTACGAGCAGTACTTC
CASSGLRGAYEQYF
>-|TRBJ1-6|TRBV5-1|-
TGCGCCAGCAGCTTTGGGGATTCAAATTCACCCCTCCACTTT
CASSFGDSNSPLHF
>-|TRBJ2-7|TRBV13|-
TGTGCCAGCAGCTTACGGGCGAACTACGAGCAGTACTTC
CASSLRANYEQYF
>-|TRBJ2-3|TRBV6-1|-
TGTGCCAGCAGTGATCAATCTGGGGGGGATACGCAGTATTTT
CASSDQSGGDTQYF
>-|TRBJ1-2|TRBV4-3|-
TGCGCCAGCAGCCAAGATTGGGGGTTAATCTATGGCTACACCTTC
CASSQDWGLIYGYTF
>few|TRBJ1-2|TRBV9|-
TGTGCCAGCAGCGTAGAATGGGCAGGGTATGGCTACACCTTC
CASSVEWAGYGYTF
>few|TRBJ1-6|TRBV6-4|-
TGTGCCAGCAGTGCTAATGGGGGAAATTCACCCCTCCACTTT
CASSANGGNSPLHF
>-|TRBJ1-1|TRBV5-1|-
TGCGCCAGCAGCTATACAGGAATGAACACTGAAGCTTTCTTT
CASSYTGMNTEAFF
>-|TRBJ1-1|TRBV5-6|-
TGTGCCAGCAGCCCCACGGACCCTTATAGGGGGACTGAAGCTTTCTTT
CASSPTDPYRGTEAFF
>-|TRBJ1-5|TRBV2|TRBD1
TGTGCCAGCAGTGCCGACAGGGCCTACAATCAGCCCCAGCATTTT
CASSADRAYNQPQHF
>-|TRBJ1-1|TRBV27|-
TGTGCTTCAGTATGGTCTGAAGCTTTCTTT
CASVWSEAFF
>once|TRBJ2-7|TRBV11-2|TRBD1
TGTGCCAGCAGCTCAGGCGGGACAGGCTCCTACGAGCAGTACTTC
CASSSGGTGSYEQYF
>once|TRBJ1-4|TRBV5-6|TRBD1
TGTGCCAGCAGCTTGGCCCGCAGGGGGTTGGGTGAAAAACTGTTTTTT
CASSLARRGLGEKLFF
>-|TRBJ2-3|TRBV9|TRBD1
TGTGCCAGCAGCGTTTACAGGGGACGCACAGATACGCAGTATTTT
CASSVYRGRTDTQYF
>-|TRBJ1-1|TRBV18|-
TGTGCCAGCTCTTTGAGGGTCTACAGGGCGGGGAACGCTGAAGCTTTCTTT
CASSLRVYRAGNAEAFF
>-|TRBJ1-5|TRBV7-2|-
TGTGCCAGCAGCCCCCGATCGAAACAGGGTTTTGGTGGCAATCAGCCCCAGCATTTT
CASSPRSKQGFGGNQPQHF
>-|TRBJ2-1|TRBV29-1|-
TGCAGCGTGTGGTGGGTACTGGATGAGCAGTTCTTC
CSVWWVLDEQFF
>-|TRBJ2-7|TRBV18|-
TGTGCCAGCCCTTACGAGCAGTACTTC
CASPYEQYF
>-|TRBJ1-5|TRBV5-1|-
TGCGCCAGCAGCTTGGTGCCCAGAAGATTACCGAATCAGCCCCAGCATTTT
CASSLVPRRLPNQPQHF
>-|TRBJ2-4|TRBV6-5|-
TGTGCCAGCACAGGAGGGTCGAACATTCAGTACTTC
CASTGGSNIQYF
>-|TRBJ2-7|TRBV5-1|-
TGCGCCAGCAGCTTGGCTTCGGGGAGCTACGAGCAGTACTTC
CASSLASGSYEQYF
>-|TRBJ2-2|TRBV25-1|-
TGTGCCAGCAGCCTCCGGGATAGGGGAACCGGGGAGCTGTTTTTT
CASSLRDRGTGELFF
>-|TRBJ1-2|TRBV5-1|TRBD1
TGCGCCAGCAGCTTGGGTTTGGACAGGTCTAACTATGGCTACACCTTC
CASSLGLDRSNYGYTF
>once|TRBJ2-1|TRBV5-6|TRBD2
TGTGCCAGCAGCTTGGGTAGCGGGGGGGCCATCGGGGAGCAGTTCTTC
CASSLGSGGAIGEQFF
>few|TRBJ1-5|TRBV4-1|-
TGCGCCAGCAGCCAAGGTCTCCCACAGCCCCAGCATTTT
CASSQGLPQPQHF
>-|TRBJ1-5|TRBV19|-
TGTGCCAGTAGTAATAGCTATAGCAATCAGCCCCAGCATTTT
CASSNSYSNQPQHF
>-|TRBJ1-2|TRBV6-5|TRBD1
TGTGCCAGCAGTTTAAGACAGGGAAAAGGCTACACCTTC
CASSLRQGKGYTF
>few|TRBJ2-5|TRBV2|-
TGTGCCAGCACAGGGATGGAGACCCAGTACTTC
CASTGMETQYF
>few|TRBJ1-6|TRBV27|-
TGTGCCAGCAGATATCGGAGAATGGGGGATTCACCCCTCCACTTT
CASRYRRMGDSPLHF
>-|TRBJ2-3|TRBV4-1|TRBD2
TGCGCCAGCAGCCAGCGGGGGTATACGCAGTATTTT
CASSQRGYTQYF
>-|TRBJ2-6|TRBV7-2|-
TGTGCCAGCAGCTCTAACTCTGGGGCCAACGTCCTGACTTTC
CASSSNSGANVLTF
>few|TRBJ1-6|TRBV30|-
TGTGCCTGGAACGAGGCGAAATTTTCACCCCTCCACTTT
CAWNEAKFSPLHF
>medium-sized|TRBJ1-6|TRBV10-1|-
TGCGCCAGCAGTGCCCGGGGAAGGGACGAACTAAATTCACCCCTCCACTTT
CASSARGRDELNSPLHF
>-|TRBJ2-3|TRBV5-4|TRBD1
TGTGCCAGCAGCTTGGACAGGGGTACAGATACGCAGTATTTT
CASSLDRGTDTQYF
>-|TRBJ1-6|TRBV5-1|TRBD1
TGCGCCAGCAGCTTGTACGGGACAGGGGCGTATAATTCACCCCTCCACTTT
CASSLYGTGAYNSPLHF
>few|TRBJ2-7|TRBV30|-
TGTGCCTGGAGTGTGGAACTGGACTCCTACGAGCAGTACTTC
CAWSVELDSYEQYF
>few|TRBJ2-5|TRBV5-1|TRBD2
TGCGCCAGCAGCTTGGCCTTAGCGGGGGGCCGGGAGACCCAGTACTTC
CASSLALAGGRETQYF
>-|TRBJ1-6|TRBV11-2|TRBD1
TGTGCCAGCACCTGGTACAGGGGGCTAGGTTCACCCCTCCACTTT
CASTWYRGLGSPLHF
>once|TRBJ1-1|TRBV5-6|-
TGTGCCAGCAGCCACGGGGGGCCCGGTGCTTTCTTT
CASSHGGPGAFF
>-|TRBJ2-1|TRBV7-2|TRBD2
TGTGCCAGCAGCTTAGACGGGGGGACCGCGGTGGAGCAGTTCTTC
CASSLDGGTAVEQFF